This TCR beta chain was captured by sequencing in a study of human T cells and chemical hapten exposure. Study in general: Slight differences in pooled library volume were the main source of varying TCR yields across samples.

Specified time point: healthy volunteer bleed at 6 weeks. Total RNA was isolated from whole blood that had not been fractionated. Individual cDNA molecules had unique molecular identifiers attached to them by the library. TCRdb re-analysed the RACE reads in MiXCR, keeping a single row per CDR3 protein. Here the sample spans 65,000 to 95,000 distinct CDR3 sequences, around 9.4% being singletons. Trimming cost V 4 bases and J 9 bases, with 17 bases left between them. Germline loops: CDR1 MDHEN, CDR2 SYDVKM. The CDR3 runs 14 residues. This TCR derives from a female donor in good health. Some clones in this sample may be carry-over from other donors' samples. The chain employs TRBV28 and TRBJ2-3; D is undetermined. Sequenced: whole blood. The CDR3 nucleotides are TGTGCCAGCAGTTCTCGTCGGGCCCCGAGGACGCAGTATTTT. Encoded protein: CASSSRRAPRTQYF. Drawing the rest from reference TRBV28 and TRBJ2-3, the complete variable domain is DVKVTQSSRYLVKRTGEKVFLECVQDMDHENMFWYRQDPGLGLRLIYFSYDVKMKEKGDIPEGYSVSREKKERFSLILESASTNQTSMYLCASSSRRAPRTQYFGPGTRLTVL.